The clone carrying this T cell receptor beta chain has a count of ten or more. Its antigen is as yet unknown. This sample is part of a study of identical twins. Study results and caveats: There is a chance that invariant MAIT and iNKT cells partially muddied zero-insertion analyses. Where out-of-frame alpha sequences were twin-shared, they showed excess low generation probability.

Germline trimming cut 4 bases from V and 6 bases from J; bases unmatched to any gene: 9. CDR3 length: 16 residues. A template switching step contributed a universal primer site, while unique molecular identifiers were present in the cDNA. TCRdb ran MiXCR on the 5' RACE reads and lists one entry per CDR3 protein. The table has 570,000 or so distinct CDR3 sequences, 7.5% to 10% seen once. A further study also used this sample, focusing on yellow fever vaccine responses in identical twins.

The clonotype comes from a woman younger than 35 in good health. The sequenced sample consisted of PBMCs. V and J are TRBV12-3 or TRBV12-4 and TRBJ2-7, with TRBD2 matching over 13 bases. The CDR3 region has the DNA TGTGCCAGCAGTTGGGGACTAGCGGGAAACGGTGGCGAGCAGTACTTC. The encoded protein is CASSWGLAGNGGEQYF.